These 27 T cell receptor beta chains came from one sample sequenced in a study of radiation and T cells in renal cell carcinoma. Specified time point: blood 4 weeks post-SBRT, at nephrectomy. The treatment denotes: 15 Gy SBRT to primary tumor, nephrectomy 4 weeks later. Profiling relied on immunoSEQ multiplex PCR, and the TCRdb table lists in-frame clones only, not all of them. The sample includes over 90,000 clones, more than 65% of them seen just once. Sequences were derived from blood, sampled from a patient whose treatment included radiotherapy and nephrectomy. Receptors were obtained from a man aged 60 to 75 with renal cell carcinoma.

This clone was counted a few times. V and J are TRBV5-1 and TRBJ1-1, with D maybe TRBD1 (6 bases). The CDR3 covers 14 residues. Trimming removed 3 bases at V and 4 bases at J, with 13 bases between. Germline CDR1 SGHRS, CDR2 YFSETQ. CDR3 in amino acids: CASSSNTGTTEAFF. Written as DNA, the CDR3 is TGCGCCAGCAGCTCGAATACAGGGACCACTGAAGCTTTCTTT.

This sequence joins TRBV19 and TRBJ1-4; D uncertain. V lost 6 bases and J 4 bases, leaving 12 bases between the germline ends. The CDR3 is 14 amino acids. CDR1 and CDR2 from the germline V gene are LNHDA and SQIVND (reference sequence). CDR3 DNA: TGTGCCAGTAGCGACCAGGCGGGTAATGAAAAACTGTTTTTT. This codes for CASSDQAGNEKLFF.

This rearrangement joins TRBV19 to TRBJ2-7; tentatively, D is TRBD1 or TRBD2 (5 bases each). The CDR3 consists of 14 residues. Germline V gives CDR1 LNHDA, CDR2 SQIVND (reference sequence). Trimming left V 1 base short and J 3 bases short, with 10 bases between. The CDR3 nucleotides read TGTGCCAGTAGTATAGTCCCAGGGAGCTACGAGCAGTACTTC. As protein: CASSIVPGSYEQYF.

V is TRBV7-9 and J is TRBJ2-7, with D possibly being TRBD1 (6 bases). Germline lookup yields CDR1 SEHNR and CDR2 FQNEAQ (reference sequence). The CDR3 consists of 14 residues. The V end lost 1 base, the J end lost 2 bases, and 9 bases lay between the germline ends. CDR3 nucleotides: TGTGCCAGCAGCTTAGTGGACAGTACCTACGAGCAGTACTTC. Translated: CASSLVDSTYEQYF.

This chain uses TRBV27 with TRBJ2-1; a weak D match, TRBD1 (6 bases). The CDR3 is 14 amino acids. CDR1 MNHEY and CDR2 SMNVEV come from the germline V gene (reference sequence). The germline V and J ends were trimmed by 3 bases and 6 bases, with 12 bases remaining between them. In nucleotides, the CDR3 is TGTGCCAGCAGTTTCGGTATAGGGGGCAATGAGCAGTTCTTC. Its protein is CASSFGIGGNEQFF.

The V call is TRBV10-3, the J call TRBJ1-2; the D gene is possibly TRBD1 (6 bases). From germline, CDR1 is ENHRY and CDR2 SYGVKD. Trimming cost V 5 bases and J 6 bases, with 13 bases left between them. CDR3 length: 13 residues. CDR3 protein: CAISTGHRDGYTF. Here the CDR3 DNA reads TGTGCCATCAGTACAGGGCACCGGGATGGCTACACCTTC.

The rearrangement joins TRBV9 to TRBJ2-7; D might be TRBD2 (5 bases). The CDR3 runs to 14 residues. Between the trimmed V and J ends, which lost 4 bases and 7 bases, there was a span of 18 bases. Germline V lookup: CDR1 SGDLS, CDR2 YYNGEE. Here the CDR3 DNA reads TGTGCCAGCAGCCCGGACTTCCGATCTGGGGAGCAGTACTTC. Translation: CASSPDFRSGEQYF.

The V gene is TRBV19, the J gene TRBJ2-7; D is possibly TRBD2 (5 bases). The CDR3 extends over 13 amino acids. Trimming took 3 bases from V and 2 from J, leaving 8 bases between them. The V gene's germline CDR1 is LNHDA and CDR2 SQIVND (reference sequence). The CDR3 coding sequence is TGTGCCAGTAGTATTCTGGGAGCCTACGAGCAGTACTTC. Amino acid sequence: CASSILGAYEQYF.

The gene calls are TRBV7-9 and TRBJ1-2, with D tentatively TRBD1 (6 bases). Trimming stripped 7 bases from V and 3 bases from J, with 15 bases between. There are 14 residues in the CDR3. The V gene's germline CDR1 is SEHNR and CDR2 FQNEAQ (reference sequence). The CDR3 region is CASIPGGGDYGYTF. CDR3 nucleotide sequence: TGTGCCAGCATCCCCGGAGGGGGTGACTATGGCTACACCTTC.

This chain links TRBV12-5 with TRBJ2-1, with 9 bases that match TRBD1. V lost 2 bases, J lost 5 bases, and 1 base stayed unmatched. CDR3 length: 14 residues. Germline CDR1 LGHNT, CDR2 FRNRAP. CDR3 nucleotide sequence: TGTGCTAGTGGTTTGACAGGGGGCCACAATGAGCAGTTCTTC. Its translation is CASGLTGGHNEQFF.

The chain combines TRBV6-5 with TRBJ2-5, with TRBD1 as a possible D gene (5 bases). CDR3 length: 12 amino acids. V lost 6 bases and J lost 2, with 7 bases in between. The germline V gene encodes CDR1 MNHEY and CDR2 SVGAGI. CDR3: CASSQGQETQYF. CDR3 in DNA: TGTGCCAGCAGCCAGGGTCAAGAGACCCAGTACTTC.

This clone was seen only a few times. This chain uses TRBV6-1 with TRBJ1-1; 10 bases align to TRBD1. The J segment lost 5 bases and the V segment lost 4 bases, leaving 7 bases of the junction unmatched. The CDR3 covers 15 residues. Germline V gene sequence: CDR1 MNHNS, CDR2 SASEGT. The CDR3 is CASSAPDRGQTEAFF. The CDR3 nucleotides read TGTGCCAGCAGTGCCCCCGACAGGGGGCAGACTGAAGCTTTCTTT.

DNA of the CDR3: TGCGCCAGCAGCCAAGTGTCCGTTTATGTCCGCCCAGACAATGAGCAGTTCTTC. Encoded protein: CASSQVSVYVRPDNEQFF. The chain couples TRBV4-3 to TRBJ2-1, with no clear D. This CDR3 region has 18 residues. Germline assignment: CDR1 LGHNA and CDR2 YSLEER. The V end was cut by 1 base, the J end by 5 bases, with 21 bases between.

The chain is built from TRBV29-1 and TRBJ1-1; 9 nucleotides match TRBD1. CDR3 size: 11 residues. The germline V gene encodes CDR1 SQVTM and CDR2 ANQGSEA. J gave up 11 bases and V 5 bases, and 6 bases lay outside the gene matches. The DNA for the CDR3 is TGCAGCGTTAGGACAGGGGAATGGGCTTTCTTT. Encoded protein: CSVRTGEWAFF.

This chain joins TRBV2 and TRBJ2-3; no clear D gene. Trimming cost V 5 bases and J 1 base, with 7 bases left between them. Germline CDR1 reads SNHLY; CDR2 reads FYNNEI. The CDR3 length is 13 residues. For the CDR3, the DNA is TGTGCCAGCAGTTCCCAACGCACAGATACGCAGTATTTT. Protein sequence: CASSSQRTDTQYF.

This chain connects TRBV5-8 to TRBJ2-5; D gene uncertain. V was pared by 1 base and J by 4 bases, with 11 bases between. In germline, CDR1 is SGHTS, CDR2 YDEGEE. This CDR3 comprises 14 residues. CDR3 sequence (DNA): TGTGCCAGCAGCTTGCGCCTGATAGGAGAGACCCAGTACTTC. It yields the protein CASSLRLIGETQYF.

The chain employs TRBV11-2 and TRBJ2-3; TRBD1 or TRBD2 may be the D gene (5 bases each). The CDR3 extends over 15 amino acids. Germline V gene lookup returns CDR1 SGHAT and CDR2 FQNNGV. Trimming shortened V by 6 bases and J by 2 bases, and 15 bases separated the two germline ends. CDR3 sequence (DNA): TGTGCCAGCAGTTTTCCGGGACGGTTCACAGATACGCAGTATTTT. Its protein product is CASSFPGRFTDTQYF.

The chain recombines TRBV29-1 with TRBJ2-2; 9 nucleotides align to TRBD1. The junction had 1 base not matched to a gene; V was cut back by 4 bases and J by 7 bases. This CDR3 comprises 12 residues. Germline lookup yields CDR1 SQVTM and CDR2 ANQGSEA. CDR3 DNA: TGCAGCGTTGGACAGGGGGTCGGGGAGCTGTTTTTT. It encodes CSVGQGVGELFF.

The CDR3 region is CATSLSAATNEKLFF. The CDR3 region has the DNA TGTGCCACCAGCCTATCTGCTGCAACTAATGAAAAACTGTTTTTT. The V and J genes are TRBV15 and TRBJ1-4; D is unresolved. The CDR3 is 15 residues long. Germline V gene lookup returns CDR1 LNHNV and CDR2 YYDKDF (reference sequence). V was trimmed by 5 bases and J by 0 bases, leaving 10 bases between them.

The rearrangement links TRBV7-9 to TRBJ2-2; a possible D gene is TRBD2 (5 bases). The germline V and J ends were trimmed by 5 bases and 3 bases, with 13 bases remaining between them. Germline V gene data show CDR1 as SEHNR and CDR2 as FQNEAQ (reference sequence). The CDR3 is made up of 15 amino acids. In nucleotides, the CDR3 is TGTGCCAGCAGCGCTCGATACGGGGACACCGGGGAGCTGTTTTTT. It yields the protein CASSARYGDTGELFF.

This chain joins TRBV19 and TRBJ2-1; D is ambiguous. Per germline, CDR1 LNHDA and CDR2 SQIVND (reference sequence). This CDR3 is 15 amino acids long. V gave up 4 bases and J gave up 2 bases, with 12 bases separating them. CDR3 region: CASSRLELPYNEQFF. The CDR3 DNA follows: TGTGCCAGTAGTAGGCTAGAGTTACCCTACAATGAGCAGTTCTTC.

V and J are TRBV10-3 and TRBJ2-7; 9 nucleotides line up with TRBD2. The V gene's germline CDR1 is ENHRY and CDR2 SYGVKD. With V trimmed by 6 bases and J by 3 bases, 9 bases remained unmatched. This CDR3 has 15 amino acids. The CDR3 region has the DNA TGTGCCATCAGCTCCGGGACTAGCCGAAACTACGAGCAGTACTTC. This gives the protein CAISSGTSRNYEQYF.

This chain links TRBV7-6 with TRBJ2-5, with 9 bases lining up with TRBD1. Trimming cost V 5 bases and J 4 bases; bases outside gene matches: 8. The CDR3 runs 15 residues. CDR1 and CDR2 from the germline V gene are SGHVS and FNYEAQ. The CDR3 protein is CASSRNRDRAETQYF. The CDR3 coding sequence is TGTGCCAGCAGCCGGAACCGGGACAGGGCAGAGACCCAGTACTTC.

The CDR3 protein is CASSLAGVNEQFF. Here the CDR3 DNA reads TGTGCCAGCAGCTTAGCGGGGGTAAATGAGCAGTTCTTC. The rearrangement joins TRBV11-3 to TRBJ2-1, with D perhaps TRBD2 (6 bases). Germline V lookup: CDR1 SGHNT, CDR2 YENEEA. Trimming took 1 base from V and 7 from J, leaving 8 bases between them. This CDR3 region has 13 residues. The full variable domain, rest sourced from reference TRBV11-3 and TRBJ2-1, is EAGVVQSPRYKIIEKKQPVAFWCNPISGHNTLYWYLQNLGQGPELLIRYENEEAVDDSQLPKDRFSAERLKGVDSTLKIQPAELGDSAVYLCASSLAGVNEQFFGPGTRLTVL.

CDR3 bases: TGTGCCCAGTATAGCGGCAATGAGCAGTTCTTC. Protein product: CAQYSGNEQFF. The chain carries TRBV2 and TRBJ2-1; tentatively, D is TRBD2 (6 bases). CDR3 size: 11 residues. V lost 11 bases and J 6 bases, leaving 11 bases between the germline ends. CDR1 is SNHLY and CDR2 is FYNNEI in the germline V gene.

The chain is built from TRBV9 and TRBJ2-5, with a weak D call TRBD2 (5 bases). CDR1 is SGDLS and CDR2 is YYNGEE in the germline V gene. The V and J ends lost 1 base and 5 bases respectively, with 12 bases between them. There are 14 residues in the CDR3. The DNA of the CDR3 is TGTGCCAGCAGCGTATTCGGGGATCAGGAGACCCAGTACTTC. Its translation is CASSVFGDQETQYF.

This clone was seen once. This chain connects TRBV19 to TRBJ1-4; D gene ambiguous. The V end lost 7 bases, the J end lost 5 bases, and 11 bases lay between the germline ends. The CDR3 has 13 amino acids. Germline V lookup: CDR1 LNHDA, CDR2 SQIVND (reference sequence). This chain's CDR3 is CASKVRVNEKLFF. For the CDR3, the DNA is TGTGCCAGTAAAGTACGGGTGAATGAAAAACTGTTTTTT.